The 17 T cell receptor beta chains reported below all come from one sample, sequenced in a study of naive and memory T cell subsets. TCR cDNA received a 3' ligated oligonucleotide that carried a UMI. Four PCR rounds used nested alpha and beta constant region primers plus the SP2 primer. MiXCR, applied by TCRdb to the 5' RACE reads, yields one record per CDR3 protein. The sample holds about 32,000 distinct CDR3 sequences; around 17% are singletons and the top ten take 2% to 3%. Source of these receptors: a female donor in good health.

This clonotype was seen more than once but under ten times. The rearrangement uses TRBV20-1 and TRBJ2-2, with no clear D. Trimming removed 0 bases from V and 3 bases from J, with 17 bases in between. Germline V gene data show CDR1 as DFQATT and CDR2 as SNEGSKA (reference sequence). This CDR3 has 17 amino acids. CDR3 residues: CSARDQAGKGDTGELFF. DNA of the CDR3: TGCAGTGCTAGAGATCAAGCAGGAAAGGGCGACACCGGGGAGCTGTTTTTT.

This clonotype was seen many times. This chain connects TRBV7-2 to TRBJ2-7; 8 bases align to TRBD1. CDR1 SGHTA and CDR2 FQGNSA come from the germline V gene. The V segment lost 5 bases and the J segment 3 bases; nucleotides outside the gene matches: 6. The CDR3 contains 14 residues. CDR3 nucleotides: TGTGCCAGCAGCCCGAGGGGACAGGTCTACGAGCAGTACTTC. Translated, it gives CASSPRGQVYEQYF.

The V and J genes are TRBV14 and TRBJ2-1; D is perhaps TRBD1 or TRBD2 (5 bases each). The CDR3 runs 13 residues. Looked up from germline, CDR1 is SGHDN and CDR2 is FVKESK. Between the trimmed V and J ends, which lost 0 bases and 15 bases, there was a span of 15 bases. The CDR3 DNA reads TGTGCCAGCAGCCAAGATCATACAGAGAGGGGGTTCTTC. It yields the protein CASSQDHTERGFF.

This clonotype was counted only a few times. The chain employs TRBV20-1 and TRBJ2-7; D possibly matches TRBD1 or TRBD2 (5 bases each). The CDR3 contains 14 residues. Trimming took 0 bases from V and 3 from J, leaving 12 bases between them. The V gene's germline CDR1 is DFQATT and CDR2 SNEGSKA (reference sequence). The DNA for the CDR3 is TGCAGTGCTAGAGATCCCCGGGACGACTACGAGCAGTACTTC. As protein: CSARDPRDDYEQYF.

At least ten counts were recorded for this clonotype. This chain links TRBV11-2 with TRBJ1-6; the D gene is possibly TRBD1 (5 bases). This CDR3 is built from 16 residues. Trimming took off 0 bases at V and 7 bases at J, with 13 bases between the two ends. Germline loops: CDR1 SGHAT, CDR2 FQNNGV. The CDR3 nucleotides read TGTGCCAGCAGCTTAGATCGTGGGGGGTCGAATTCACCCCTCCACTTT. It yields the protein CASSLDRGGSNSPLHF.

This clonotype has a handful of counts. V is TRBV20-1 and J is TRBJ2-4; 8 bases align to TRBD1. This CDR3 has 18 amino acids. Trimming took 3 bases from V and 1 from J; bases not matched to a gene: 14. The germline V gene encodes CDR1 DFQATT and CDR2 SNEGSKA (reference sequence). The CDR3 is CSARPGQEGSRAKNIQYF. As DNA, the CDR3 is TGCAGTGCTAGGCCGGGACAGGAGGGATCTCGCGCCAAAAACATTCAGTACTTC.

V is TRBV5-1 and J is TRBJ2-7; D not certain. Deletions cut 1 base from V and 6 bases from J, with 14 bases between. Germline V gene sequence: CDR1 SGHRS, CDR2 YFSETQ. The CDR3 spans 14 residues. The CDR3 protein is CASSLTGPTSEQYF. The CDR3, as DNA: TGCGCCAGCAGCTTGACCGGACCCACCTCCGAGCAGTACTTC.

This clonotype showed up many times. The J gene is TRBJ2-5, the V gene TRBV7-9; 10 nucleotides line up with TRBD2. There are 15 residues in the CDR3. The J segment lost 2 bases and the V segment lost 5 bases, leaving 5 bases of the junction unmatched. Per the germline V gene, CDR1 is SEHNR and CDR2 is FQNEAQ (reference sequence). CDR3 protein: CASSQGLAEQETQYF. CDR3 bases: TGTGCCAGCAGCCAAGGACTAGCGGAACAAGAGACCCAGTACTTC.

This chain uses TRBV12-3 or TRBV12-4 with TRBJ1-1; D ambiguous. This CDR3 is built from 15 residues. V was pared by 2 bases and J by 2 bases, with 12 bases between. The CDR3 loop is CASSLNSGANTEAFF. In DNA form, the CDR3 reads TGTGCCAGCAGTTTAAATAGCGGAGCAAACACTGAAGCTTTCTTT.

The rearrangement uses TRBV5-5 and TRBJ2-2; no clear D. The ends were cut back, 0 bases at V and 1 base at J, with 7 bases in the middle. This CDR3 has 15 amino acids. Germline loops: CDR1 SGHKS, CDR2 YYEKEE (reference sequence). The CDR3 nucleotides are TGTGCCAGCAGCTTGGGCACGGTGAACACCGGGGAGCTGTTTTTT. Translated: CASSLGTVNTGELFF.

By sample fraction, this clonotype is medium-sized. The chain links TRBV12-3 or TRBV12-4 to TRBJ2-6; D remains ambiguous. Trimming cost V 2 bases and J 0 bases, with 5 bases left between them. The CDR3 loop spans 15 amino acids. The CDR3, as DNA: TGTGCCAGCAGTTTAAGCAGCTCTGGGGCCAACGTCCTGACTTTC. Translating gives CASSLSSSGANVLTF.

The chain joins TRBV12-5 to TRBJ2-5; either TRBD1 or TRBD2 may supply D (5 bases each). V shed 8 bases and J shed 6 bases, with 16 bases lying between them. In germline, CDR1 is LGHNT, CDR2 FRNRAP. The CDR3 runs to 13 residues. The CDR3 spells CASSTAVVKTQYF. In DNA form, the CDR3 reads TGTGCTAGTTCGACAGCGGTCGTAAAGACCCAGTACTTC.

The chain carries TRBV10-2 and TRBJ1-5; D perhaps matches TRBD1 (5 bases). The V gene lost 6 bases and the J gene lost 6 bases, with 15 bases spanning the gap. The germline V gene encodes CDR1 WSHSY and CDR2 SAAADI. CDR3 length: 14 amino acids. This CDR3 is CASRERQSSQPQHF. The CDR3 region has the DNA TGCGCCAGCAGAGAACGACAGAGTAGTCAGCCCCAGCATTTT.

A few counts support this clonotype. The rearrangement uses TRBV6-5 and TRBJ2-2; the D is unclear. The germline gives CDR1 MNHEY, CDR2 SVGAGI. Trimming removed 3 bases from V and 1 base from J, with 3 bases in between. The CDR3 covers 13 residues. The CDR3 DNA reads as TGTGCCAGCAGTTATTTGAACACCGGGGAGCTGTTTTTT. It encodes CASSYLNTGELFF.

The table lists this clonotype with many counts. The V call is TRBV7-8, the J call TRBJ2-2; D unclear. Germline V gene sequence: CDR1 SGHVS, CDR2 FQNEAQ. This CDR3 contains 14 residues. The germline V and J ends were trimmed by 1 base and 1 base, with 4 bases remaining between them. CDR3 in DNA: TGTGCCAGCAGCTTAGGACAGAACACCGGGGAGCTGTTTTTT. Amino acid sequence: CASSLGQNTGELFF.

The chain employs TRBV6-1 and TRBJ2-3, with D perhaps matching TRBD1 or TRBD2 (5 bases each). The V end was cut by 0 bases, the J end by 2 bases, with 6 bases between. This CDR3 spans 14 amino acids. CDR1 and CDR2 (germline): MNHNS, SASEGT. The CDR3 sequence: CASSEAGDTDTQYF. CDR3 in DNA: TGTGCCAGCAGTGAAGCGGGGGACACAGATACGCAGTATTTT.

This clonotype has only a few counts. The DNA for the CDR3 is TGCAGCGTTGATGGGGACGGGGGCGACACCTTC. The encoded protein is CSVDGDGGDTF. V and J are TRBV29-1 and TRBJ1-2; D might be TRBD1 (6 bases). The V gene's germline CDR1 is SQVTM and CDR2 ANQGSEA. The CDR3 has 11 amino acids. V was trimmed by 3 bases and J by 12 bases, leaving 14 bases between them. The whole variable domain, remainder taken from reference TRBV29-1 and TRBJ1-2, is SAVISQKPSRDICQRGTSLTIQCQVDSQVTMMFWYRQQPGQSLTLIATANQGSEATYESGFVIDKFPISRPNLTFSTLTVSNMSPEDSSIYLCSVDGDGGDTFGSGTRLTVV.